Following are 11 T cell receptor beta chains from one sample sequenced in a study of shared clonotypes between healthy human individuals. The method was immunoSEQ multiplex PCR; TCRdb's version includes in-frame clones alone and lacks a portion of them. The repertoire consists of approximately 1.1 million clones, with 70% to 80% occurring once and the leading ten covering approximately 0.5%. The sequencing input was memory CD4+ T cells from PBMCs. The subset is: CD45RA-negative fraction. Source of these receptors: a man between 18 and 29 years old in good health. Some clones in this sample may be carry-over from other donors' samples.

The chain couples TRBV7-2 to TRBJ1-2; TRBD1 might be the D (5 bases). The CDR3 consists of 14 residues. V was trimmed by 2 bases and J by 7 bases, leaving 14 bases between them. Germline assignment: CDR1 SGHTA and CDR2 FQGNSA. The CDR3: CASSLFSGPGGYTF. CDR3 in DNA: TGTGCCAGCAGCTTATTTTCGGGACCGGGTGGCTACACCTTC.

This chain uses TRBV6-6 with TRBJ1-1; D ambiguous. V lost 5 bases and J lost 1, with 11 bases in between. Germline CDR1 reads MNHNY; CDR2 reads SVGAGI (reference sequence). There are 14 residues in the CDR3. CDR3: CASSPWTGNTEAFF. In DNA form, the CDR3 reads TGTGCCAGCAGTCCCTGGACGGGGAACACTGAAGCTTTCTTT.

V and J are TRBV5-8 and TRBJ2-1; 12 positions agree with TRBD2. The CDR3 is 14 residues long. Germline CDR1 is SGHTS and CDR2 is YDEGEE. V trimming: 7 bases; J trimming: 10 bases; junction bases outside the gene matches: 9. The CDR3 region has the DNA TGTGCCAGCCAAACCCATGGACTAGCGGGAGAGCAGTTCTTC. It encodes CASQTHGLAGEQFF.

This clone has more than one count but fewer than ten. This sequence joins TRBV19 and TRBJ1-5, with D possibly matching TRBD1 (5 bases). The ends were cut back, 5 bases at V and 0 bases at J, with 11 bases in the middle. The CDR3 runs 15 residues. From germline, CDR1 is LNHDA and CDR2 SQIVND (reference sequence). The CDR3 region is CASSLRGGSNQPQHF. The CDR3 nucleotides read TGTGCCAGTAGTTTAAGGGGAGGTAGCAATCAGCCCCAGCATTTT. The variable domain in full, with the rest retrieved from reference TRBV19 and TRBJ1-5, is DGGITQSPKYLFRKEGQNVTLSCEQNLNHDAMYWYRQDPGQGLRLIYYSQIVNDFQKGDIAEGYSVSREKKESFPLTVTSAQKNPTAFYLCASSLRGGSNQPQHFGDGTRLSIL.

This chain links TRBV11-3 with TRBJ2-7, with 7 bases fitting TRBD1. V lost 5 bases, J lost 5 bases, and 6 bases stayed unmatched. Germline CDR1 reads SGHNT; CDR2 reads YENEEA. The CDR3 sequence is 13 residues long. The CDR3: CASSVDRVDEQYF. The CDR3 bases are TGTGCCAGCAGCGTTGACAGGGTGGACGAGCAGTACTTC.

The chain has TRBV7-7 and TRBJ2-1; 7 bases are a match to TRBD1. The CDR3 totals 13 residues. Per the germline V gene, CDR1 is SSHAT and CDR2 is FNYEAQ (reference sequence). V shed 1 base and J 6 bases; nucleotides not matched to a gene: 0. The CDR3 DNA sequence: TGTGCCAGCAGCTTAGACAGGGGCAATGAGCAGTTCTTC. It translates to CASSLDRGNEQFF.

A single count supports this clone. Other DNA sequences in the sample encode the same CDR3. V usage is TRBV5-4 and J usage is TRBJ2-2; 8 bases line up with TRBD2. CDR3 size: 16 residues. J lost 0 bases, V lost 4 bases, and 5 bases had no gene match. In germline, CDR1 is SGHNT, CDR2 YYREEE (reference sequence). This chain's CDR3 is CASSPGLAANTGELFF. CDR3 DNA sequence: TGTGCCAGCAGCCCAGGACTAGCAGCGAACACCGGGGAGCTGTTTTTT.

The V gene is TRBV30, the J gene TRBJ2-7; D is possibly TRBD1 (9 bases). Trimming cost V 5 bases and J 5 bases, with 28 bases left between them. Germline V gene sequence: CDR1 GTSNPN, CDR2 SVGIG (reference sequence). The CDR3 consists of 17 residues. CDR3 sequence reads: CAWDRDRVPGRGNEQYF. In nucleotides, the CDR3 is TGTGCCTGGGATAGGGACAGGGTGCCCGGGAGGGGCAACGAGCAGTACTTC.

This clone was seen a single time. The J gene is TRBJ2-1, the V gene TRBV7-3; the D gene is possibly TRBD2 (6 bases). Germline CDR1 SGHTA, CDR2 FQGTGA. V lost 7 bases, J lost 8 bases, and 15 bases lay in between. This CDR3 is 13 amino acids long. CDR3 sequence: CASKAAGGDEQFF. DNA of the CDR3: TGTGCCAGCAAAGCAGCGGGTGGCGATGAGCAGTTCTTC. The whole variable domain, filled in from reference TRBV7-3 and TRBJ2-1, reads GAGVSQTPSNKVTEKGKYVELRCDPISGHTALYWYRQSLGQGPEFLIYFQGTGAADDSGLPNDRFFAVRPEGSVSTLKIQRTERGDSAVYLCASKAAGGDEQFFGPGTRLTVL.

J is TRBJ1-2 and V is TRBV5-4, with D unresolved. CDR3 length: 14 amino acids. Trimming took 4 bases from V and 8 from J, leaving 18 bases between them. CDR1 is SGHNT, CDR2 YYREEE, per germline (reference sequence). The CDR3 reads CASSQMQALDGYTF. The DNA for the CDR3 is TGTGCCAGCAGCCAGATGCAGGCTCTGGACGGCTACACCTTC.

The chain couples TRBV28 to TRBJ1-1; 7 bases line up with TRBD1. The J segment lost 0 bases and the V segment lost 6 bases, leaving 7 bases of the junction unmatched. This CDR3 spans 15 amino acids. Germline V lookup: CDR1 MDHEN, CDR2 SYDVKM. The CDR3 nucleotides read TGTGCCAGCAGGCCGCCAGGGGGAATGAACACTGAAGCTTTCTTT. Translated, it gives CASRPPGGMNTEAFF.